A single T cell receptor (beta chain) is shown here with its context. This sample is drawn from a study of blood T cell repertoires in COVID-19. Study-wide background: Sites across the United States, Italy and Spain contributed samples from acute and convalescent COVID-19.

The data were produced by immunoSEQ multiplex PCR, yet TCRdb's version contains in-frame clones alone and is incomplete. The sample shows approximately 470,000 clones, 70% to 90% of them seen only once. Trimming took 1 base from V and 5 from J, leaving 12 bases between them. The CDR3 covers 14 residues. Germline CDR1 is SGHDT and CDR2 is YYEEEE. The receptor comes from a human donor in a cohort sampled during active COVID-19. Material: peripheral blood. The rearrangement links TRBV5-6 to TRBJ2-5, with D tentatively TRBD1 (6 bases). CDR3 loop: CASSLLGAGETQYF. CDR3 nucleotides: TGTGCCAGCAGCTTGCTGGGGGCGGGCGAGACCCAGTACTTC.